This TCR beta chain was observed in a study of T cell responses to AZD1222 COVID-19 vaccine. Data came from immunoSEQ multiplex PCR; TCRdb stores just in-frame clones and leaves some out. The table lists roughly 180,000 clones, 94% of them singletons. The germline CDR1 and CDR2 sequences are SGHRS and YFSETQ. The V and J ends lost 5 bases and 1 base, in that order; junction bases with no gene match: 8. The CDR3 runs 15 residues. V and J are TRBV5-1 and TRBJ1-1, with 7 bases matching TRBD1. Specimen: peripheral blood, collected on day 0 of AZD1222 vaccination. The source of this sequence is an adult in good health. CDR3 DNA: TGCGCCAGCAGTCTACTGACAGGGCGGAACACTGAAGCTTTCTTT. This gives the protein CASSLLTGRNTEAFF.